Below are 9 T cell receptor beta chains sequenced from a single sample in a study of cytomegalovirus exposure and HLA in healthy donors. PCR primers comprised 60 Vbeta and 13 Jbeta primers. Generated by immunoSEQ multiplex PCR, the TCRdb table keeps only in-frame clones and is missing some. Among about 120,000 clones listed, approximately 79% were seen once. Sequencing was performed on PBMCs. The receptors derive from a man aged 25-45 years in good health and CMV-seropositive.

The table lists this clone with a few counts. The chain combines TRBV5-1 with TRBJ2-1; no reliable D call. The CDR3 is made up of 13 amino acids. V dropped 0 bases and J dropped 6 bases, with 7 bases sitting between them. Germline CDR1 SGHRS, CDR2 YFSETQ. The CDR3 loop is CASSLERFNEQFF. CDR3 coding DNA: TGCGCCAGCAGCTTGGAACGGTTCAATGAGCAGTTCTTC.

CDR3 region: CASSRGDFGSQETQYF. As DNA, the CDR3 is TGCGCCAGCAGCCGGGGGGACTTCGGGTCCCAAGAGACCCAGTACTTC. V is TRBV5-1 and J is TRBJ2-5; 7 bases line up with TRBD2. Trimming took 4 bases from V and 1 from J; bases not matched to a gene: 10. The CDR3 is 16 amino acids. Germline lookup yields CDR1 SGHRS and CDR2 YFSETQ.

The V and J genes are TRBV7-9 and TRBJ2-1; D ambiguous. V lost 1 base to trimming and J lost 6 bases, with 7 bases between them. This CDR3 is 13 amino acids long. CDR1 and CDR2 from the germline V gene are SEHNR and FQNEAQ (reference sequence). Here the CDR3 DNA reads TGTGCCAGCAGCTTAGTACAGCTCAATGAGCAGTTCTTC. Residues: CASSLVQLNEQFF.

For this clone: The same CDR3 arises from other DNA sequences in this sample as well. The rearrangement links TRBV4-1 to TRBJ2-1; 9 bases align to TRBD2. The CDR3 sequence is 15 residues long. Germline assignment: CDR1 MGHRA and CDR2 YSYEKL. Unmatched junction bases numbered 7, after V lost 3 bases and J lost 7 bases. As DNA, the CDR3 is TGCGCCAGCAGCCACCGAGCGGGGGGTTATAATGAGCAGTTCTTC. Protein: CASSHRAGGYNEQFF.

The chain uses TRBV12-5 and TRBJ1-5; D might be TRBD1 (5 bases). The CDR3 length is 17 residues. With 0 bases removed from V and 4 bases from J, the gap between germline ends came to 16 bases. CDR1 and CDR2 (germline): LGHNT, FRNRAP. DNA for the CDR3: TGTGCTAGTGGTTTGGTACGGCGTCGTGGACAAAATCAGCCCCAGCATTTT. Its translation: CASGLVRRRGQNQPQHF. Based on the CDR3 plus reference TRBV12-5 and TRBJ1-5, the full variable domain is DARVTQTPRHKVTEMGQEVTMRCQPILGHNTVFWYRQTMMQGLELLAYFRNRAPLDDSGMPKDRFSAEMPDATLATLKIQPSEPRDSAVYFCASGLVRRRGQNQPQHFGDGTRLSIL.

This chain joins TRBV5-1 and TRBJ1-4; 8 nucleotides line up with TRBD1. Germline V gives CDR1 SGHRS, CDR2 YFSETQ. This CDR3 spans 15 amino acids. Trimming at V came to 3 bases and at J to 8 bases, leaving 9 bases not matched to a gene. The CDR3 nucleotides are TGCGCCAGCAGCTCCGGACAGGGAGAAGGGGAAAAACTGTTTTTT. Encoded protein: CASSSGQGEGEKLFF. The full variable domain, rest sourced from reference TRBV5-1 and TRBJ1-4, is KAGVTQTPRYLIKTRGQQVTLSCSPISGHRSVSWYQQTPGQGLQFLFEYFSETQRNKGNFPGRFSGRQFSNSRSEMNVSTLELGDSALYLCASSSGQGEGEKLFFGSGTQLSVL.

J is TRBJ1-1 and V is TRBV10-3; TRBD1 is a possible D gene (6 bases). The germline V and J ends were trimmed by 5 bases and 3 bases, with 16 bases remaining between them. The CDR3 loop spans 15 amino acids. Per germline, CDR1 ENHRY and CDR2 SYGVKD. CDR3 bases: TGTGCCATCAGTAAAACGCAGGGGAGGGACACTGAAGCTTTCTTT. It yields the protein CAISKTQGRDTEAFF.

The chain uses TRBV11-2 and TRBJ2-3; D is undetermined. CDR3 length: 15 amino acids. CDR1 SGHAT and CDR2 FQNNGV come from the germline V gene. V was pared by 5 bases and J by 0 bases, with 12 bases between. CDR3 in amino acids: CASSRNRASTDTQYF. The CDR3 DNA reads TGTGCCAGCAGCCGAAATAGAGCTAGCACAGATACGCAGTATTTT.

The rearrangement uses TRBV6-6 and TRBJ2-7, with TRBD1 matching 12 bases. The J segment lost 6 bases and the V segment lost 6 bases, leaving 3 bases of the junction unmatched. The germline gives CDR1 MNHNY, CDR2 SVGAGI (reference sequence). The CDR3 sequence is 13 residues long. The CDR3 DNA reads TGTGCCAGCAGCCCGGGACAGGGGGCCGAGCAGTACTTC. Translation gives CASSPGQGAEQYF.